Below, 26 T cell receptor beta chains from the same sample are listed, as sequenced in a study of CD4 T cells in relation to SARS-CoV-2 and coronaviruses. The data were produced by immunoSEQ multiplex PCR, yet TCRdb's version contains in-frame clones alone and is incomplete. Seen here are some 11,000 clones, 70% to 80% observed once, and the top ten hold about a sixth. CD4+ T cells from unexposed donors were obtained before the COVID-19 pandemic (2011-2018). The cells were cultured for about 10 days before CD4+ T cells were isolated. These receptors have no identified antigens. The sequenced sample consisted of CD4+ T cells from PBMCs, cultured in vitro. The source of these receptors is a human donor in good health.

This clone was detected once. The gene calls are TRBV10-3 and TRBJ2-7, with D possibly being TRBD1 (6 bases). Germline values: CDR1 ENHRY, CDR2 SYGVKD. V shed 4 bases and J shed 2 bases, with 12 bases lying between them. The CDR3 consists of 14 residues. CDR3 loop: CAISVRTDAYEQYF. The CDR3, as DNA: TGTGCCATCAGTGTTCGGACAGATGCCTACGAGCAGTACTTC.

This chain joins TRBV10-3 and TRBJ1-1, with 9 bases lining up with TRBD1. The CDR3 has 14 amino acids. Germline lookup yields CDR1 ENHRY and CDR2 SYGVKD. Trimming removed 1 base from V and 12 bases from J; junction bases left unmatched: 9. CDR3 amino acids: CAISELMGQGATFF. The CDR3 DNA sequence: TGTGCCATCAGTGAGTTAATGGGACAGGGAGCAACTTTCTTT.

The CDR3 is CASSSGTSGFYNEQFF. CDR3 nucleotides: TGTGCCAGCAGTTCAGGGACTAGCGGGTTCTACAATGAGCAGTTCTTC. V is TRBV27 and J is TRBJ2-1, with 12 positions matching TRBD2. V gave up 4 bases and J gave up 3 bases; unmatched junction bases: 4. Germline V CDR1 and CDR2: MNHEY, SMNVEV (reference sequence). This CDR3 contains 16 residues.

The chain is built from TRBV7-2 and TRBJ2-7; TRBD1 is a possible D gene (6 bases). This CDR3 has 15 amino acids. Germline CDR1 is SGHTA and CDR2 is FQGNSA. V was shortened by 2 bases and J by 1 base, with 12 bases between the two germline ends. The CDR3 region has the DNA TGTGCCAGCAGCTTAACAGGGAGTTCGTCCTACGAGCAGTACTTC. Its translation: CASSLTGSSSYEQYF. Supplemented by reference TRBV7-2 and TRBJ2-7, the full variable domain reads GAGVSQSPSNKVTEKGKDVELRCDPISGHTALYWYRQSLGQGLEFLIYFQGNSAPDKSGLPSDRFSAERTGGSVSTLTIQRTQQEDSAVYLCASSLTGSSSYEQYFGPGTRLTVT.

The chain recombines TRBV6-2 or TRBV6-3 with TRBJ2-1; no reliable D call. Germline CDR1 is MNHEY and CDR2 is SVGEGT. CDR3 length: 12 amino acids. Trimming took 2 bases from V and 7 from J, leaving 6 bases between them. CDR3: CASSYGENEQFF. DNA for the CDR3: TGTGCCAGCAGTTACGGAGAGAATGAGCAGTTCTTC.

This sequence joins TRBV4-1 and TRBJ2-1, with 14 bases fitting TRBD2. CDR3 length: 18 residues. Per germline, CDR1 MGHRA and CDR2 YSYEKL. J lost 4 bases, V lost 0 bases, and 5 bases had no gene match. The CDR3 protein is CASSQEMGLAGAYNEQFF. The CDR3 nucleotides read TGCGCCAGCAGCCAAGAGATGGGACTAGCGGGAGCGTACAATGAGCAGTTCTTC.

V usage is TRBV5-4 and J usage is TRBJ2-1; possible D gene TRBD1, 5 bases. V shed 1 base and J shed 9 bases, with 20 bases lying between them. The germline CDR1 and CDR2 sequences are SGHNT and YYREEE (reference sequence). The CDR3 runs to 16 residues. The CDR3 reads CASSLRGLQGIGEQFF. The CDR3 DNA is TGTGCCAGCAGCTTGAGAGGCCTCCAGGGAATAGGTGAGCAGTTCTTC.

The genes are TRBV6-5 and TRBJ2-3; 8 bases agree with TRBD1. V lost 6 bases to trimming and J lost 4 bases; unmatched junction nucleotides: 9. The V gene's germline CDR1 is MNHEY and CDR2 SVGAGI. The CDR3 covers 15 residues. The CDR3 region has the DNA TGTGCCAGCAGATCTAGCAGGGGGCGTGCAGATACGCAGTATTTT. Protein sequence: CASRSSRGRADTQYF.

CDR3 bases: TGTGCCAGCTCACCCTCCGGGCGGTCCGTTGGCGAGCAGTACTTC. Amino acid sequence: CASSPSGRSVGEQYF. The gene calls are TRBV18 and TRBJ2-7, with D unclear. The CDR3 has 15 amino acids. Germline lookup yields CDR1 KGHSH and CDR2 LQKENI. V lost 3 bases and J lost 6, with 18 bases in between.

This chain joins TRBV6-2 or TRBV6-3 and TRBJ2-3; D unclear. Per germline, CDR1 MNHEY and CDR2 SVGEGT. The CDR3 is made up of 12 amino acids. V was pared by 0 bases and J by 7 bases, with 5 bases between. The CDR3 DNA reads TGTGCCAGCAGTTACTCGAGATATACGCAGTATTTT. Translating it yields CASSYSRYTQYF.

The count of this clone is one. The CDR3: CASSPPRDRYNEQFF. The CDR3 DNA is TGTGCCAGCAGCCCCCCCCGGGACAGGTACAATGAGCAGTTCTTC. The chain recombines TRBV7-9 with TRBJ2-1, with 8 bases identical to TRBD1. J lost 4 bases, V lost 5 bases, and 7 bases had no gene match. The CDR3 has 15 amino acids. Germline values: CDR1 SEHNR, CDR2 FQNEAQ (reference sequence).

This rearrangement joins TRBV7-8 to TRBJ1-5; D is uncertain. The V gene lost 2 bases and the J gene lost 0 bases, with 2 bases spanning the gap. The CDR3 covers 13 residues. The V gene's germline CDR1 is SGHVS and CDR2 FQNEAQ. CDR3 residues: CASSLTSNQPQHF. The CDR3 bases are TGTGCCAGCAGCTTAACTAGCAATCAGCCCCAGCATTTT.

This chain's CDR3 is CASTTIGLIDYGYTF. CDR3 coding DNA: TGTGCCAGTACCACAATCGGGCTAATTGACTATGGCTACACCTTC. The chain has TRBV19 and TRBJ1-2; D call uncertain. Germline V gene lookup returns CDR1 LNHDA and CDR2 SQIVND (reference sequence). Trimming shortened V by 7 bases and J by 3 bases, and 18 bases separated the two germline ends. There are 15 residues in the CDR3.

The V gene is TRBV3-1 (or the pseudogene TRBV3-2), the J gene TRBJ2-3, with 9 nucleotides matching TRBD2. Trimming at V came to 7 bases and at J to 0 bases, leaving 11 bases not matched to a gene. Germline V gene sequence: CDR1 LGHDT, CDR2 YNNKEL (reference sequence). CDR3 length: 17 amino acids. CDR3 in DNA: TGTGCCAGCACCCATATGGCGGGGGGGCCTAGCACAGATACGCAGTATTTT. It is translated as CASTHMAGGPSTDTQYF.

The chain has TRBV30 and TRBJ2-7; D possibly corresponds to TRBD1 (5 bases). This CDR3 spans 14 amino acids. Trimming took off 8 bases at V and 6 bases at J, with 23 bases between the two ends. Looked up from germline, CDR1 is GTSNPN and CDR2 is SVGIG (reference sequence). CDR3 amino acids: CAVTLGPALPEQYF. For the CDR3, the DNA is TGTGCCGTGACCTTGGGGCCGGCCCTTCCCGAGCAGTACTTC. The full variable domain, with the rest looked up from reference TRBV30 and TRBJ2-7, is SQTIHQWPATLVQPVGSPLSLECTVEGTSNPNLYWYRQAAGRGLQLLFYSVGIGQISSEVPQNLSASRPQDRQFILSSKKLLLSDSGFYLCAVTLGPALPEQYFGPGTRLTVT.

This chain links TRBV5-6 with TRBJ2-3; D perhaps matches TRBD2 (6 bases). V lost 3 bases to trimming and J lost 9 bases, with 14 bases between them. The CDR3 runs to 13 residues. Germline assignment: CDR1 SGHDT and CDR2 YYEEEE. The CDR3 DNA sequence: TGTGCCAGCAGCTCACCAGGGAGCGGGACGCAGTATTTT. Protein sequence: CASSSPGSGTQYF.

V gene TRBV29-1 combines with J gene TRBJ2-3; D may be TRBD1 (6 bases). CDR1 SQVTM and CDR2 ANQGSEA come from the germline V gene. CDR3 length: 14 residues. V was shortened by 5 bases and J by 7 bases, with 19 bases between the two germline ends. The CDR3 reads CSVSNRARGNTQYF. DNA of the CDR3: TGCAGCGTTTCCAACAGGGCCAGAGGGAATACGCAGTATTTT.

The chain uses TRBV2 and TRBJ2-5, with TRBD1 identical over 8 bases. This CDR3 comprises 15 residues. The germline gives CDR1 SNHLY, CDR2 FYNNEI. V was pared by 3 bases and J by 4 bases, with 7 bases of the junction left unmatched. In DNA form, the CDR3 reads TGTGCCAGCAGTGAGAACCGGGACAGGAGAGAGACCCAGTACTTC. It encodes CASSENRDRRETQYF.

This clone was seen once. The rearrangement uses TRBV12-3 or TRBV12-4 and TRBJ2-1; TRBD2 agrees at 9 bases. V shed 7 bases, J shed 9 bases, and the junction held 4 bases outside the gene matches. This CDR3 is 12 amino acids long. The CDR3, as DNA: TGTGCCAGCACGCTAGCGGGGAGTGAGCAGTTCTTC. Translation gives CASTLAGSEQFF.

The chain employs TRBV6-2 or TRBV6-3 and TRBJ2-1, with 10 nucleotides matching TRBD2. Germline V gene data show CDR1 as MNHEY and CDR2 as SVGEGT. The CDR3 runs 17 residues. After removal of 2 bases from V and 2 bases from J, the junction contained 6 bases not matched to a gene. The CDR3 loop reads CASSYLAGEATYNEQFF. Here the CDR3 DNA reads TGTGCCAGCAGTTACCTAGCGGGGGAGGCCACCTACAATGAGCAGTTCTTC.

The V gene is TRBV19, the J gene TRBJ1-2; D perhaps matches TRBD1 (5 bases). Trimming left V 5 bases short and J 0 bases short, with 16 bases between. The CDR3 spans 16 residues. CDR1 is LNHDA, CDR2 SQIVND, per germline (reference sequence). The CDR3: CASSPERTRPNYGYTF. CDR3 bases: TGTGCCAGTAGTCCAGAACGGACAAGACCTAACTATGGCTACACCTTC.

V is TRBV13 and J is TRBJ1-2; 7 bases are a match to TRBD1. CDR1 PRHDT and CDR2 FYEKMQ come from the germline V gene (reference sequence). J gave up 4 bases and V 5 bases, and 13 bases lay outside the gene matches. This CDR3 has 16 residues. The CDR3 bases are TGTGCCAGCAGCCGCCAAGTGACAGGGTTTACCTATGGCTACACCTTC. Its translation is CASSRQVTGFTYGYTF.

The chain couples TRBV28 to TRBJ1-1, with D tentatively TRBD1 (5 bases). This CDR3 spans 16 amino acids. CDR1 is MDHEN, CDR2 SYDVKM, per germline. V was shortened by 6 bases and J by 6 bases, with 23 bases between the two germline ends. CDR3 nucleotides: TGTGCCAGCAGACGGGACCAGACCCCTGGGGTCCCTGAAGCTTTCTTT. It encodes CASRRDQTPGVPEAFF.

The V gene is TRBV9, the J gene TRBJ2-3; D could derive from TRBD1 or TRBD2 (5 bases each). The CDR3 is 15 residues long. Trimming removed 0 bases at V and 1 base at J, with 9 bases between. The germline V gene encodes CDR1 SGDLS and CDR2 YYNGEE. CDR3 nucleotides: TGTGCCAGCAGCGTAGTAACGGGGCGCACAGATACGCAGTATTTT. Its protein product is CASSVVTGRTDTQYF.

This clone appeared a single time. This chain uses TRBV25-1 with TRBJ2-2; D gene ambiguous. Germline V gives CDR1 MGHDK, CDR2 SYGVNS. V was cut by 6 bases and J by 1 base, with 12 bases left in between. The CDR3 spans 15 residues. CDR3 loop: CASSRQAQNTGELFF. DNA of the CDR3: TGTGCCAGCAGCAGACAAGCTCAGAACACCGGGGAGCTGTTTTTT.

This chain connects TRBV7-2 to TRBJ2-7; the D gene is possibly TRBD1 (6 bases). The germline V and J ends were trimmed by 3 bases and 5 bases, with 17 bases remaining between them. There are 15 residues in the CDR3. Germline loops: CDR1 SGHTA, CDR2 FQGNSA. Here the CDR3 reads CASSFQTVTGNEQYF. For the CDR3, the DNA is TGTGCCAGCAGCTTCCAAACCGTTACAGGGAACGAGCAGTACTTC.